The clone carrying this TCR beta chain was observed a handful of times. Its antigen is undetermined. With a duration under 2 months, the hyperthyroidism was newly diagnosed in patients aged 18 to 65. This CDR3 is built from 13 residues. In germline, CDR1 is DFQATT, CDR2 SNEGSKA (reference sequence). The ends were cut back, 5 bases at V and 1 base at J, with 10 bases in the middle. The investigators amplified TCR beta CDR3 regions from RNA transcripts. TCR CDR3 regions were first amplified by RT-PCR with HTBI primers. A single record per CDR3 protein comes from TCRdb applying MiXCR to the multiplex PCR reads. The table has almost 600,000 distinct CDR3 sequences, 14% seen once. These data originate in a study of T cells in Graves' hyperthyroidism and ophthalmopathy. Study results and limitations: Also found in blood were most expanded thyroid clonotypes above 0.001. From stable hyperthyroidism, ophthalmopathy was set apart by a 13 V-J model.

The sequence was obtained from a woman in her twenties or thirties with Graves' hyperthyroidism that later progressed to Graves' ophthalmopathy. The chain combines TRBV20-1 with TRBJ2-3, with D possibly matching TRBD2 (5 bases). Input material: blood. The CDR3 nucleotides are TGCAGTGCTGGTTATAGCGGCACAGATACGCAGTATTTT. Residues: CSAGYSGTDTQYF.